This T cell receptor (beta chain) derives from a study of graft-versus-host responses after intestinal transplantation. Background on the study: Multivisceral, liver-intestinal, or isolated intestinal transplants were performed in recipients. All recipients were given anti-thymocyte globulin induction, and tacrolimus and steroids were then administered for three to four years. Study results and limitations: Some patients had graft-donor T cell macrochimerism. In their allografts, the ratios of graft-versus-host to host-versus-graft T cell clones were high.

Germline V gives CDR1 SGHRS, CDR2 YFSETQ. The CDR3 has 14 residues. The protocol was immunoSEQ multiplex PCR, while the TCRdb copy is restricted to in-frame clones and leaves out a portion. The sample lists about 88,000 clones; 94% were seen once. Concerning this clone itself: The target antigen is unknown.

Source: unstimulated CD4+ T cells sorted from spleen or lymph node cells, taken before transplant. The chain has TRBV5-1 and TRBJ2-5, with 8 bases fitting TRBD1. The end of the DNA aligns better with TRBJ2-7, so the J call may be wrong. The sequence was collected from a human donor who was the organ donor for an intestinal transplant. This CDR3 is CASSSRQGRFEQYF. The CDR3 nucleotides are TGCGCCAGCAGCTCGCGACAGGGGCGGTTCGAGCAGTACTTC.